The 6 T cell receptor beta chains below all came from one sample that was sequenced in a study of T cell responses to AZD1222 COVID-19 vaccine. Generated by immunoSEQ multiplex PCR, the TCRdb table keeps only in-frame clones and is missing some. The sample lists about 190,000 clones, more than 80% occurring once. The input for sequencing was peripheral blood, taken 28 days after the second dose of the MenACWY control vaccine. These receptors came from an adult who received the MenACWY meningococcal vaccine as a control.

The chain combines TRBV14 with TRBJ2-4; no firm D call. The germline V gene has CDR1 SGHDN and CDR2 FVKESK. This CDR3 comprises 14 residues. The germline V and J ends were trimmed by 0 bases and 1 base, with 4 bases remaining between them. Here the CDR3 reads CASSQDAAKNIQYF. The CDR3, as DNA: TGTGCCAGCAGCCAAGATGCGGCCAAAAACATTCAGTACTTC.

The rearrangement links TRBV5-1 to TRBJ1-4; possible D gene TRBD1, 5 bases. V was clipped by 0 bases and J by 0 bases, with 9 bases between them. Germline V lookup: CDR1 SGHRS, CDR2 YFSETQ. The CDR3 is 16 amino acids. CDR3 sequence: CASSLVGTATNEKLFF. CDR3 DNA: TGCGCCAGCAGCTTGGTGGGGACTGCAACTAATGAAAAACTGTTTTTT. The full variable domain, in which reference TRBV5-1 and TRBJ1-4 provide the parts outside the CDR3, is KAGVTQTPRYLIKTRGQQVTLSCSPISGHRSVSWYQQTPGQGLQFLFEYFSETQRNKGNFPGRFSGRQFSNSRSEMNVSTLELGDSALYLCASSLVGTATNEKLFFGSGTQLSVL.

With respect to this clone: Its ends do not fully match the called genes, so a read error is possible. The rearrangement links TRBV2 to TRBJ2-7; D remains ambiguous. Germline CDR1 is SNHLY and CDR2 is FYNNEI. This CDR3 comprises 12 residues. The CDR3 region is CASHPSTSIVDF. CDR3 bases: TGTGCCAGCCACCCCTCCACGTCTATAGTGGACTTC.

This chain connects TRBV12-5 to TRBJ2-1, with 9 bases matching TRBD2. The CDR3 spans 14 residues. Trimming took 2 bases from V and 15 from J; bases not matched to a gene: 11. Germline CDR1 and CDR2: LGHNT and FRNRAP. The CDR3 loop reads CASGLRGGREHPFF. CDR3 nucleotide sequence: TGTGCTAGTGGTTTGAGGGGCGGGAGGGAGCATCCGTTCTTC.

V usage is TRBV15 and J usage is TRBJ1-2; D unclear. The CDR3 has 14 residues. Trimming cost V 0 bases and J 2 bases, with 7 bases left between them. Germline CDR1 and CDR2: LNHNV and YYDKDF (reference sequence). Here the CDR3 reads CATSREKGNYGYTF. The CDR3 region has the DNA TGTGCCACCAGCAGAGAGAAAGGGAACTATGGCTACACCTTC.

The chain has TRBV14 and TRBJ2-7; D remains ambiguous. Trimming cost V 1 base and J 3 bases, with 4 bases left between them. CDR1 is SGHDN and CDR2 is FVKESK in the germline V gene. The CDR3 is 12 residues long. DNA of the CDR3: TGTGCCAGCAGCCAAGTCAGCTACGAGCAGTACTTC. This encodes CASSQVSYEQYF.